This TCR beta chain was recovered during a study of cytomegalovirus exposure and HLA in healthy donors. General observations from the study: In a later analysis, DRB1 alleles had the most associated TCRs; HLA-C alleles the fewest.

Whereas donors were nominally healthy upon sampling, unrecorded immune exposures were probable. PCR used 60 Vbeta primers and 13 Jbeta primers. Using immunoSEQ multiplex PCR, the repertoire was profiled, and TCRdb retains in-frame clones only, with some absent. The table includes 150,000 to 200,000 clones, less than 90% detected once. A word on this clone: The antigen is unknown.

Sample: PBMCs. This clonotype was obtained from a man aged 45-65 years in good health and CMV-seropositive.

CDR3 protein: CASTSRDRAGTQYF. In DNA form, the CDR3 reads TGTGCCAGCACCTCGCGGGACAGGGCGGGTACGCAGTATTTT. The rearrangement joins TRBV27 to TRBJ2-3; 9 nucleotides line up with TRBD1. Germline-derived CDR1 and CDR2 are MNHEY and SMNVEV (reference sequence). The CDR3 spans 14 residues. V lost 7 bases to trimming and J lost 8 bases; unmatched junction nucleotides: 10.